This passage covers 15 T cell receptor beta chains from one sample sequenced in a study of beta chain features in type 1 diabetes (dated 2018 in TCRdb). Library construction relied on the immunoSEQ multiplex PCR assay. The entire amount of isolated RNA was reverse transcribed using the High Capacity cDNA Reverse Transcription Kit, so the sequenced TCRB transcripts were expressed ones. Here the immuneACCESS table is served through TCRdb, limited to in-frame sequences with V and J called. Missing clones are a known gap in these copies; in checked studies unresolved V genes cover under half, and the rest lacks a known reason. In all, the sample holds 38,000 or so clones, and about 65% of those were seen once. Roughly 2% of the sample is in the top ten clones. The sequenced sample was Tregs from blood. Read against the paper, the sample's cell subset or site label means: regulatory CD4+ T cells. These receptors all come from a woman aged 25-40 years in good health.

The J gene is TRBJ2-7, the V gene TRBV7-2, with 10 bases aligning to TRBD1. The CDR3 is made up of 14 amino acids. The V gene end was trimmed by 6 bases and the J gene end by 2 bases; junction bases not matched to a gene: 4. From germline, CDR1 is SGHTA and CDR2 FQGNSA. CDR3 residues: CASRPGQGTYEQYF. The CDR3 nucleotides are TGTGCCAGCAGGCCGGGACAGGGGACCTACGAGCAGTACTTC.

The chain couples TRBV5-6 to TRBJ2-1; possibly TRBD1 for D (5 bases). This CDR3 is 13 amino acids long. With 4 bases removed from V and 4 bases from J, the gap between germline ends came to 9 bases. Germline V CDR1 and CDR2: SGHDT, YYEEEE. The chain's CDR3 is CASSEDSYNEQFF. DNA for the CDR3: TGTGCCAGCAGCGAAGACAGTTACAATGAGCAGTTCTTC.

The chain employs TRBV7-2 and TRBJ1-5; D is unclear. The ends were cut back, 5 bases at V and 6 bases at J, with 11 bases in the middle. This CDR3 is 13 amino acids long. The V gene's germline CDR1 is SGHTA and CDR2 FQGNSA. The CDR3 protein is CASSLNSAQPQHF. CDR3 DNA sequence: TGTGCCAGCAGCCTCAACAGTGCTCAGCCCCAGCATTTT.

This clone was counted between two and nine times. This sequence joins TRBV5-1 and TRBJ2-1; 7 bases agree with TRBD1. Germline V gives CDR1 SGHRS, CDR2 YFSETQ. The CDR3 is made up of 16 amino acids. Trimming took 2 bases from V and 0 from J; bases not matched to a gene: 5. In DNA form, the CDR3 reads TGCGCCAGCAGCTTTCTGACAGGGAGCTCCTACAATGAGCAGTTCTTC. Amino acids: CASSFLTGSSYNEQFF. The whole variable domain, filled in from reference TRBV5-1 and TRBJ2-1, reads KAGVTQTPRYLIKTRGQQVTLSCSPISGHRSVSWYQQTPGQGLQFLFEYFSETQRNKGNFPGRFSGRQFSNSRSEMNVSTLELGDSALYLCASSFLTGSSYNEQFFGPGTRLTVL.

The V call is TRBV7-9, the J call TRBJ2-2; D is possibly TRBD2 (6 bases). Germline V gene sequence: CDR1 SEHNR, CDR2 FQNEAQ (reference sequence). V was shortened by 2 bases and J by 7 bases, with 14 bases between the two germline ends. The CDR3 loop spans 15 amino acids. CDR3 DNA: TGTGCCAGCAGCTTAATAGCGGCGGGCATCGGGGAGCTGTTTTTT. This codes for CASSLIAAGIGELFF. Together with reference TRBV7-9 and TRBJ2-2, the CDR3 gives the full variable domain: DTGVSQNPRHKITKRGQNVTFRCDPISEHNRLYWYRQTLGQGPEFLTYFQNEAQLEKSRLLSDRFSAERPKGSFSTLEIQRTEQGDSAMYLCASSLIAAGIGELFFGEGSRLTVL.

This clone was counted once. The rearrangement uses TRBV29-1 and TRBJ2-1; 9 nucleotides agree with TRBD1. Germline values: CDR1 SQVTM, CDR2 ANQGSEA. The J segment lost 4 bases and the V segment lost 7 bases, leaving 8 bases of the junction unmatched. The CDR3 runs 14 residues. CDR3 nucleotide sequence: TGCAGCGGCCGACAGGGGGGACCATACAATGAGCAGTTCTTC. Translation: CSGRQGGPYNEQFF.

The rearrangement links TRBV25-1 to TRBJ1-1; D remains ambiguous. The CDR3 runs to 14 residues. The germline V gene has CDR1 MGHDK and CDR2 SYGVNS. V gave up 3 bases and J gave up 10 bases, with 18 bases separating them. The CDR3 loop is CASSEAGRILGAFF. In DNA, the CDR3 is TGTGCCAGCAGTGAGGCGGGGAGAATCTTGGGAGCTTTCTTT.

The J gene is TRBJ2-1, the V gene TRBV5-6, with D possibly being TRBD2 (7 bases). The ends were cut back, 3 bases at V and 8 bases at J, with 24 bases in the middle. The germline V gene has CDR1 SGHDT and CDR2 YYEEEE. This CDR3 is 17 amino acids long. The CDR3 coding sequence is TGTGCCAGCAGCTCACTCGGGGGGCCCGGGAGAGGCGATGAGCAGTTCTTC. It encodes CASSSLGGPGRGDEQFF.

Of note for this clone: The junction does not match germline at one end; this may be a read error. V usage is TRBV7-2 and J usage is TRBJ2-3; TRBD2 agrees at 11 bases. CDR3 length equals 19 residues. Per the germline V gene, CDR1 is SGHTA and CDR2 is FQGNSA. CDR3 sequence: CATSPLEIAGGWGTDTQYF. The CDR3 DNA sequence: TGTGCCACCAGCCCCTTAGAGATAGCGGGAGGGTGGGGCACAGATACGCAGTATTTT.

Only a few counts were recorded for this clone. V usage is TRBV30 and J usage is TRBJ1-4; maybe TRBD1 (6 bases). The CDR3 length is 15 residues. Trimming took 8 bases from V and 7 from J, leaving 23 bases between them. Germline CDR1 GTSNPN, CDR2 SVGIG (reference sequence). CDR3 loop: CALVPTGSASEKLFF. CDR3 sequence (DNA): TGTGCCCTGGTCCCAACAGGGAGCGCTTCTGAAAAACTGTTTTTT.

There are a few counts of this clone. This chain joins TRBV7-2 and TRBJ2-4; 8 bases match TRBD1. The CDR3 is 13 residues long. Germline CDR1 and CDR2: SGHTA and FQGNSA. V was clipped by 6 bases and J by 7 bases; unmatched bases: 5. CDR3 nucleotide sequence: TGTGCCAGCAGTTCGGACAGGGAGAACATTCAGTACTTC. Protein product: CASSSDRENIQYF.

The chain recombines TRBV4-2 with TRBJ2-1, with 9 nucleotides matching TRBD2. Germline CDR1 and CDR2: LGHNA and YNFKEQ. CDR3 length: 16 amino acids. Unmatched junction bases numbered 11, after V lost 4 bases and J lost 7 bases. The CDR3 region is CASSLSAGGSRNEQFF. The CDR3 nucleotides are TGTGCCAGCAGCCTCTCAGCGGGAGGCTCCCGTAATGAGCAGTTCTTC.

V gene TRBV4-2 combines with J gene TRBJ2-6; the D gene is possibly TRBD1 (6 bases). The CDR3 extends over 16 amino acids. Looked up from germline, CDR1 is LGHNA and CDR2 is YNFKEQ. Trimming removed 3 bases from V and 4 bases from J, with 13 bases in between. Here the CDR3 reads CASSHRQVSGANVLTF. In DNA, the CDR3 is TGTGCCAGCAGCCACAGACAGGTCTCCGGGGCCAACGTCCTGACTTTC.

A few counts support this clone. The chain employs TRBV29-1 and TRBJ2-1, with TRBD2 matching 9 bases. The CDR3 consists of 17 residues. Trimming removed 4 bases from V and 4 bases from J; junction bases left unmatched: 14. Per germline, CDR1 SQVTM and CDR2 ANQGSEA. CDR3 bases: TGCAGCGTTGCGGGTATAGCGGGAGTCCTTAATTACAATGAGCAGTTCTTC. This translates into CSVAGIAGVLNYNEQFF.

The chain uses TRBV6-1 and TRBJ2-7, with 14 positions matching TRBD2. The V gene end was trimmed by 7 bases and the J gene end by 6 bases; junction bases not matched to a gene: 2. Germline assignment: CDR1 MNHNS and CDR2 SASEGT. The CDR3 runs 13 residues. The CDR3 reads CASIGTSGSEQYF. In DNA, the CDR3 is TGTGCCAGCATCGGGACTAGCGGGAGCGAGCAGTACTTC.